This T cell receptor beta chain came from a study of T cells in Graves' hyperthyroidism and ophthalmopathy. The CDR3 has 14 residues. Germline values: CDR1 MNHGY, CDR2 SVAAGI. J was trimmed by 13 bases and V by 3 bases; bases with no gene match: 13. The source material, RNA transcripts, was used to amplify TCR beta CDR3 regions. First-round RT-PCR of the TCR CDR3 relied on the HTBI primer set. MiXCR was run by TCRdb on the multiplex PCR reads, yielding one entry per CDR3 protein. The data hold around 490,000 distinct CDR3 sequences, with 15% to 20% observed a single time. The receptor's source is a man aged 40-50 years with Graves' ophthalmopathy. The sequenced sample was blood. The J gene is TRBJ2-5, the V gene TRBV6-9; 8 nucleotides agree with TRBD1. CDR3 protein: CASSYPGQGSIWYF. CDR3 sequence (DNA): TGTGCCAGCAGTTACCCCGGACAGGGATCGATTTGGTACTTC.